The 23 T cell receptor beta chains below come from one sample, sequenced in a study of blood T cell repertoires in COVID-19. The data were produced by immunoSEQ multiplex PCR, yet TCRdb's version contains in-frame clones alone and is incomplete. Of just under 250,000 clones listed, about 86% are singletons. The sample was peripheral blood. These receptors all stem from a woman younger than 45 who had recovered from COVID-19.

This chain links TRBV7-3 with TRBJ2-3, with TRBD2 as a possible D gene (5 bases). CDR3 length: 13 residues. Germline V gene lookup returns CDR1 SGHTA and CDR2 FQGTGA. Between the trimmed V and J ends, which lost 5 bases and 3 bases, there was a span of 9 bases. CDR3 DNA: TGTGCCAGCAGCGGGAGCCCTACAGATACGCAGTATTTT. This codes for CASSGSPTDTQYF.

CDR3 loop: CASSLSRGLAGGRTDTQYF. DNA of the CDR3: TGTGCCAGCAGCTTATCGAGGGGACTAGCGGGGGGGAGGACAGATACGCAGTATTTT. The rearrangement links TRBV7-2 to TRBJ2-3, with TRBD2 matching 16 bases. The CDR3 extends over 19 amino acids. Germline V CDR1 and CDR2: SGHTA, FQGNSA. The trim removed 2 bases at V and 3 bases at J, leaving 8 bases unmatched. Variable domain in full (rest from reference TRBV7-2 and TRBJ2-3): GAGVSQSPSNKVTEKGKDVELRCDPISGHTALYWYRQSLGQGLEFLIYFQGNSAPDKSGLPSDRFSAERTGGSVSTLTIQRTQQEDSAVYLCASSLSRGLAGGRTDTQYFGPGTRLTVL.

This rearrangement joins TRBV7-2 to TRBJ2-1, with D possibly matching TRBD1 (5 bases). The ends were cut back, 2 bases at V and 4 bases at J, with 9 bases in the middle. Germline V gene data show CDR1 as SGHTA and CDR2 as FQGNSA. The CDR3 is made up of 14 amino acids. CDR3 nucleotides: TGTGCCAGCAGCTTACAGTCAGGGTACAATGAGCAGTTCTTC. This codes for CASSLQSGYNEQFF.

The chain is built from TRBV6-5 and TRBJ1-2; 8 bases align to TRBD1. Germline-derived CDR1 and CDR2 are MNHEY and SVGAGI. Trimming cost V 7 bases and J 5 bases; bases outside gene matches: 9. The CDR3 has 14 residues. CDR3 residues: CASTLRTGWYGYTF. In DNA, the CDR3 is TGTGCCAGCACCCTCCGGACAGGGTGGTATGGCTACACCTTC.

A single count supports this clone. The rearrangement uses TRBV29-1 and TRBJ1-1; D unclear. V lost 2 bases and J 1 base, leaving 5 bases between the germline ends. Germline CDR1 and CDR2: SQVTM and ANQGSEA. The CDR3 is made up of 12 amino acids. CDR3 sequence (DNA): TGCAGCGTTGAACCAGGGAACACTGAAGCTTTCTTT. Protein product: CSVEPGNTEAFF.

The genes are TRBV7-6 and TRBJ2-2; 7 bases match TRBD1. Germline V CDR1 and CDR2: SGHVS, FNYEAQ. With 5 bases clipped from V and 0 bases from J, the junction kept 12 bases outside the gene matches. The CDR3 length is 18 residues. CDR3 amino acids: CASSRGQATKTNTGELFF. The CDR3 DNA follows: TGTGCCAGCAGCCGAGGACAGGCGACAAAAACGAACACCGGGGAGCTGTTTTTT. Together with reference TRBV7-6 and TRBJ2-2, the CDR3 gives the full variable domain: GAGVSQSPRYKVTKRGQDVALRCDPISGHVSLYWYRQALGQGPEFLTYFNYEAQQDKSGLPNDRFSAERPEGSISTLTIQRTEQRDSAMYRCASSRGQATKTNTGELFFGEGSRLTVL.

The chain joins TRBV9 to TRBJ2-1, with 7 positions matching TRBD2. CDR3 length: 16 amino acids. The junction had 11 bases not matched to a gene; V was cut back by 3 bases and J by 5 bases. CDR1 is SGDLS, CDR2 YYNGEE, per germline. The DNA for the CDR3 is TGTGCCAGCAGCGCACGCTTAGCGGGCACCAACAATGAGCAGTTCTTC. Amino acid sequence: CASSARLAGTNNEQFF. Full variable domain (missing parts from reference TRBV9 and TRBJ2-1): DSGVTQTPKHLITATGQRVTLRCSPRSGDLSVYWYQQSLDQGLQFLIQYYNGEERAKGNILERFSAQQFPDLHSELNLSSLELGDSALYFCASSARLAGTNNEQFFGPGTRLTVL.

This chain joins TRBV5-1 and TRBJ1-6, with 7 bases aligning to TRBD1. The CDR3 has 18 residues. CDR1 and CDR2 from the germline V gene are SGHRS and YFSETQ. Trimming removed 3 bases from V and 0 bases from J; junction bases left unmatched: 9. The CDR3 spells CASSSGQSGDSYNSPLHF. CDR3 DNA sequence: TGCGCCAGCAGCTCGGGACAGTCAGGAGACTCCTATAATTCACCCCTCCACTTT.

The chain couples TRBV23-1 to TRBJ1-1, with a tentative D call TRBD1 (5 bases). TRBV23-1 is an ORF, and what it does is uncertain. The CDR3 sequence is 13 residues long. The germline V and J ends were trimmed by 0 bases and 6 bases, with 8 bases remaining between them. CDR3: CASSQSRGAEAFF. The CDR3 nucleotides are TGCGCCAGCAGTCAATCAAGGGGCGCTGAAGCTTTCTTT.

This chain links TRBV2 with TRBJ1-1; D possibly corresponds to TRBD1 (5 bases). This CDR3 region has 13 residues. The germline V gene encodes CDR1 SNHLY and CDR2 FYNNEI. Trimming shortened V by 8 bases and J by 4 bases, and 14 bases separated the two germline ends. CDR3 sequence: CASGPSGITEAFF. DNA for the CDR3: TGTGCCAGCGGACCTTCAGGGATCACTGAAGCTTTCTTT.

This clone appeared once. The chain combines TRBV6-6 with TRBJ2-2; 9 bases are a match to TRBD1. The J segment lost 6 bases and the V segment lost 5 bases, leaving 7 bases of the junction unmatched. Germline V gene data show CDR1 as MNHNY and CDR2 as SVGAGI (reference sequence). The CDR3 runs 15 residues. The CDR3 bases are TGTGCCAGCAGTCCGGGACAGGGAAGGGCCGGGGAGCTGTTTTTT. Translated, it gives CASSPGQGRAGELFF.

The J gene is TRBJ1-2, the V gene TRBV7-9; 7 bases fit TRBD1. V dropped 4 bases and J dropped 9; count of bases not matched to a gene: 8. CDR1 is SEHNR and CDR2 is FQNEAQ in the germline V gene (reference sequence). This CDR3 region has 13 residues. As DNA, the CDR3 is TGTGCCAGCAGCTACCGGGACAGTCGGCGCTACACCTTC. It yields the protein CASSYRDSRRYTF.

This rearrangement joins TRBV2 to TRBJ1-2, with 7 bases identical to TRBD1. Germline CDR1 is SNHLY and CDR2 is FYNNEI. V trimming: 8 bases; J trimming: 4 bases; junction bases outside the gene matches: 7. This CDR3 region has 13 residues. CDR3 nucleotides: TGTGCCAGCTCAAGGGGGCTTAGCTATGGCTACACCTTC. Amino acid sequence: CASSRGLSYGYTF. Variable domain in full (rest from reference TRBV2 and TRBJ1-2): EPEVTQTPSHQVTQMGQEVILRCVPISNHLYFYWYRQILGQKVEFLVSFYNNEISEKSEIFDDQFSVERPDGSNFTLKIRSTKLEDSAMYFCASSRGLSYGYTFGSGTRLTVV.

The rearrangement links TRBV2 to TRBJ2-2; D gene ambiguous. The germline V gene encodes CDR1 SNHLY and CDR2 FYNNEI. Between the trimmed V and J ends, which lost 4 bases and 0 bases, there was a span of 9 bases. This CDR3 has 15 amino acids. The CDR3 is CASSVRQPNTGELFF. The CDR3 nucleotides are TGTGCCAGCAGTGTCAGGCAGCCGAACACCGGGGAGCTGTTTTTT.

The chain recombines TRBV19 with TRBJ2-5; D is perhaps TRBD1 (6 bases). Germline CDR1 and CDR2: LNHDA and SQIVND (reference sequence). Trimming shortened V by 3 bases and J by 5 bases, and 13 bases separated the two germline ends. This CDR3 contains 14 residues. The CDR3 loop is CASSIGAGVETQYF. The DNA for the CDR3 is TGTGCCAGTAGTATTGGTGCAGGGGTGGAGACCCAGTACTTC.

This chain uses TRBV9 with TRBJ1-1; TRBD1 matches at 11 bases. The germline V gene encodes CDR1 SGDLS and CDR2 YYNGEE. This CDR3 spans 16 amino acids. Unmatched junction bases numbered 5, after V lost 4 bases and J lost 0 bases. Here the CDR3 DNA reads TGTGCCAGCAGCCCCGGACAGGGGGCTTTGAACACTGAAGCTTTCTTT. Translating gives CASSPGQGALNTEAFF.

The J gene is TRBJ2-5, the V gene TRBV4-2; TRBD2 matches 8 bases. V lost 0 bases, J lost 1 base, and 7 bases stayed unmatched. CDR1 and CDR2 (germline): LGHNA, YNFKEQ. The CDR3 spans 17 residues. The CDR3 DNA reads as TGTGCCAGCAGCCAAGAGGCTCCTACTAGCGGCCAAGAGACCCAGTACTTC. It translates to CASSQEAPTSGQETQYF.

This clone was picked up a small number of times. CDR3 residues: CAWLGTGEEKLFF. CDR3 DNA sequence: TGTGCCTGGTTGGGGACAGGGGAGGAAAAACTGTTTTTT. The chain has TRBV30 and TRBJ1-4; TRBD1 aligns across 10 bases. V shed 5 bases and J 8 bases; nucleotides not matched to a gene: 5. Germline assignment: CDR1 GTSNPN and CDR2 SVGIG (reference sequence). This CDR3 has 13 amino acids.

The table lists this clone with a few counts. Other DNA sequences in this specimen translate into the identical CDR3. V gene TRBV7-9 combines with J gene TRBJ2-5, with D possibly TRBD2 on 5 matching bases. The CDR3 has 15 residues. The V gene lost 1 base and the J gene lost 4 bases, with 13 bases spanning the gap. The germline V gene has CDR1 SEHNR and CDR2 FQNEAQ (reference sequence). CDR3 nucleotides: TGTGCCAGCAGCTTAGGCGGCCTAGCAGCAGAGACCCAGTACTTC. Translation: CASSLGGLAAETQYF. The entire variable domain, with the rest obtained from reference TRBV7-9 and TRBJ2-5, is as follows: DTGVSQNPRHKITKRGQNVTFRCDPISEHNRLYWYRQTLGQGPEFLTYFQNEAQLEKSRLLSDRFSAERPKGSFSTLEIQRTEQGDSAMYLCASSLGGLAAETQYFGPGTRLLVL.

J is TRBJ1-2 and V is TRBV25-1; no reliable D call. This CDR3 contains 15 residues. Trimming took 2 bases from V and 4 from J, leaving 14 bases between them. CDR1 MGHDK and CDR2 SYGVNS come from the germline V gene. For the CDR3, the DNA is TGTGCCAGCAGTGAAGCTGGATCGGGTCTCTATGGCTACACCTTC. It yields the protein CASSEAGSGLYGYTF.

The rearrangement uses TRBV2 and TRBJ2-7; D uncertain. V was clipped by 7 bases and J by 3 bases, with 13 bases between them. This CDR3 region has 13 residues. In germline, CDR1 is SNHLY, CDR2 FYNNEI. The CDR3 here is CASTVQPYYEQYF. The DNA for the CDR3 is TGTGCCAGCACGGTCCAACCTTACTACGAGCAGTACTTC.

This clone was seen once. The rearrangement joins TRBV3-1 (or the pseudogene TRBV3-2) to TRBJ2-1, with D perhaps matching TRBD2 (6 bases). Per germline, CDR1 LGHDT and CDR2 YNNKEL (reference sequence). The germline V and J ends were trimmed by 6 bases and 0 bases, with 12 bases remaining between them. This CDR3 is built from 15 residues. The CDR3 spells CASSFWGVSYNEQFF. CDR3 coding DNA: TGTGCCAGCAGTTTTTGGGGGGTCTCCTACAATGAGCAGTTCTTC.

This clone was seen only a few times. This sequence joins TRBV19 and TRBJ1-5; D may be TRBD1 (6 bases). CDR1 is LNHDA, CDR2 SQIVND, per germline (reference sequence). The CDR3 is made up of 16 amino acids. The V end was cut by 7 bases, the J end by 0 bases, with 16 bases between. This CDR3 is CASTRGQSNSNQPQHF. The CDR3 DNA sequence: TGTGCCAGTACCCGAGGACAGTCGAATAGCAATCAGCCCCAGCATTTT.